This TCR beta chain comes out of a study of human versus mouse CDR3 diversity and MHC coevolution. Study observations and caveats: The lowest clonal inequality scores came from most of the three human donors. By iCHAO1, human TCR beta clonotypes numbered about 1.5 million, the most.

Sorting isolated naive CD4 T cells lacking CD45RO and expressing CD62L. Germline loops: CDR1 KGHSH, CDR2 LQKENI. V was cut by 3 bases and J by 8 bases, with 10 bases left in between. CDR3 size: 13 residues. About this clone itself: As yet, its antigen is unknown.

The method was immunoSEQ multiplex PCR; TCRdb's version includes in-frame clones alone and lacks a portion of them. The sample has tens of thousands of clones, just under 95% seen once. What was sequenced was naive CD4+ T cells from blood. Subset specified: CD45RO-negative CD62L-positive naive CD4 T cells. The source is a person between 55 and 69 years old in good health. The chain combines TRBV18 with TRBJ1-4, with D possibly being TRBD1 (6 bases). CDR3 nucleotide sequence: TGTGCCAGCTCACCCAACAGGGTGGAAAAACTGTTTTTT. Encoded protein: CASSPNRVEKLFF.